This TCR beta chain was sequenced in a study of shared clonotypes between healthy human individuals. Study-wide results and caveats: Compared with memory subsets, naive subsets generally had larger estimated richness.

Regarding this clone: No antigen is known for it. Other nucleotide sequences from this sample produce the same CDR3.

Per the study methods: There were no quality scores in the junction-only immunoSEQ sequences, so filtering differed. Libraries were prepared by immunoSEQ multiplex PCR; TCRdb keeps only in-frame clonotypes and omits some of them. The V and J calls and clone size were taken over from that table, and D and trimming were inferred from the DNA. The data hold a few million clones, with just over 90% observed a single time. There are 15 residues in the CDR3. V was pared by 0 bases and J by 1 base, with 5 bases between. Germline CDR1 is SGHRS and CDR2 is YFSETQ. The source material was naive CD4+ T cells sorted from blood. Subset indicated: CD45RA+ positively selected. The TCR comes from a young man in good health. The genes are TRBV5-1 and TRBJ2-6; D gene unclear. CDR3 sequence (DNA): TGCGCCAGCAGCTTGGTGGGGTCTGGGGCCAACGTCCTGACTTTC. It encodes CASSLVGSGANVLTF.